The rows below give T cell receptor beta chains drawn from one sample of a study of cytomegalovirus exposure and HLA in healthy donors. Only in-frame clones appear in the TCRdb table, and some are missing; sequencing was by immunoSEQ multiplex PCR. The table has 100,000 to 150,000 clones, around 74% seen once. Sample: PBMCs. These receptors originate from a woman aged 45-59 years in good health and CMV-seropositive. CDR3s include the opening cysteine and the closing phenylalanine or tryptophan.

j_call,v_call,cdr3_length,cdr3_aa
TRBJ1-6,TRBV7-9,16,CASSTGTGRSDSPLHF
TRBJ2-3,TRBV19,11,CASSSGDTQYF
TRBJ2-7,TRBV4-1,17,CASSQGGTGTSVGEQYF
TRBJ1-4,TRBV4-2,16,CASSQALGQVVEKLFF
TRBJ2-7,TRBV19,14,CASSRGARVPRQYF
TRBJ2-7,TRBV25-1,15,CASSESRTKYDEQYF
TRBJ1-5,TRBV5-6,15,CASSHMDRRNQPQHF
TRBJ2-5,TRBV5-1,13,CASSLRGIETQYF
TRBJ1-1,TRBV4-1,12,CASSQGATEAFF
TRBJ1-6,TRBV2,13,CASRGQGFSPLHF
TRBJ1-5,TRBV5-4,14,CASSNRESNQPQHF
TRBJ2-3,TRBV9,16,CASSVFSGGAADTQYF
TRBJ1-6,TRBV7-6,14,CASSLAGLDSPLHF
TRBJ1-1,TRBV6-5,14,CASSRGGENTEAFF
TRBJ2-5,TRBV5-4,17,CASSTGLAGAKVETQYF
TRBJ2-5,TRBV5-6,17,CASSGGWRGTVQETQYF
TRBJ1-2,TRBV27,13,CASSKQGGYVYTF
TRBJ1-1,TRBV12-5,14,CASGSGQKNTEAFF
TRBJ1-2,TRBV5-8,15,CASILGPSQDYGYTF
TRBJ1-4,TRBV10-1,13,CASGDMDSEKLFF
TRBJ1-4,TRBV2,15,CASSPQGQGREKLFF
TRBJ2-5,TRBV5-1,15,CASRGAGTGQETQYF
TRBJ1-1,TRBV7-8,15,CASSLAAQANTEAFF
TRBJ1-3,TRBV5-6,13,CASSRDRVNTIYF
TRBJ1-1,TRBV19,14,CASSDGGGDTEAFF
TRBJ2-1,TRBV11-3,12,CASSRGGHEQFF
TRBJ1-4,TRBV6-6,14,CASTSGTEIEKLFF
TRBJ1-6,TRBV9,15,CASSVAGGGGSPLHF
TRBJ2-5,TRBV27,15,CASQRLLEGGETQYF
TRBJ1-1,TRBV7-9,15,CASSLGGGMNTEAFF
TRBJ2-5,TRBV27,15,CASSTSYQGQETQYF
TRBJ2-3,TRBV10-3,12,CAISESGDTQYF
TRBJ2-1,TRBV9,16,CASSVDPRGMRNEQFF
TRBJ2-4,TRBV5-8,15,CASSALLAGANIQYF
TRBJ2-3,TRBV10-2,11,CASAVTDTQYF
TRBJ2-1,TRBV11-3,15,CASSLKGQGRNEQFF
TRBJ1-2,TRBV15,13,CATGQTGWEGYTF
TRBJ2-7,TRBV30,15,CSWDAGLAGTYEQYF
TRBJ2-7,TRBV6-5,12,CASRQGDGEQYF
TRBJ2-7,TRBV4-2,14,CASSQDRQAYEQYF
TRBJ1-2,TRBV6-5,14,CASSPFGDRLGYTF
TRBJ2-2,TRBV5-5,15,CASSLAGQGTGELFF
TRBJ2-3,TRBV7-8,16,CASSSRTRGFTDTQYF
TRBJ1-2,TRBV27,14,CASSLSHRGYGYTF
TRBJ1-5,TRBV5-1,13,CASHGEGGQPQHF
TRBJ1-2,TRBV2,12,CASTWTGGGYTF
TRBJ2-5,TRBV4-1,17,CASRSTRLAGDKETQYF
TRBJ2-7,TRBV4-2,13,CASAIGRIYEQYF
TRBJ1-2,TRBV4-3,15,CASSQGDRGNYGYTF
TRBJ1-6,TRBV30,15,CAWSVRSGGYSPLHF